This passage covers 26 T cell receptor beta chains from one sample sequenced in a study of beta chain features in type 1 diabetes. The study's findings and limits: Patients with Type 1 diabetes showed moderately but significantly shorter TCRB CDR3s in all four CD4+ subsets.

These receptors are not linked to any known antigen. cDNA synthesis used the whole RNA isolate, giving expressed TCRB sequences. The data were produced by immunoSEQ multiplex PCR, yet TCRdb's version contains in-frame clones alone and is incomplete. This table holds 95,000 to 150,000 clones, roughly 15% found once. The source material was central memory CD4+ T cells from blood. These receptors came from a young man with type 1 diabetes.

This sequence joins TRBV4-2 and TRBJ2-3; a weak D match, TRBD2 (6 bases). V lost 4 bases and J lost 1, with 21 bases in between. The CDR3 totals 18 residues. Germline loops: CDR1 LGHNA, CDR2 YNFKEQ. CDR3 protein: CASSRTFRDFSGTDTQYF. DNA of the CDR3: TGTGCCAGCAGCCGGACCTTCCGGGACTTCTCCGGCACAGATACGCAGTATTTT.

CDR3 region: CASSPGASSEQFF. In DNA form, the CDR3 reads TGTGCCAGCAGCCCAGGGGCGAGTTCCGAGCAGTTCTTC. The chain has TRBV7-2 and TRBJ2-1; possible D gene TRBD1, 6 bases. V was clipped by 5 bases and J by 10 bases, with 15 bases between them. In germline, CDR1 is SGHTA, CDR2 FQGNSA. This CDR3 is 13 amino acids long.

The chain combines TRBV28 with TRBJ1-2; D is unclear. Germline V gives CDR1 MDHEN, CDR2 SYDVKM. V was clipped by 6 bases and J by 4 bases, with 15 bases between them. The CDR3 runs to 14 residues. CDR3 sequence (DNA): TGTGCCAGCAGGCCACAGTCAAGTCGCTATGGCTACACCTTC. Translation gives CASRPQSSRYGYTF.

The rearrangement joins TRBV9 to TRBJ2-2; possible D gene TRBD2, 5 bases. V shed 0 bases and J shed 1 base, with 10 bases lying between them. The CDR3 consists of 16 residues. Looked up from germline, CDR1 is SGDLS and CDR2 is YYNGEE. CDR3 bases: TGTGCCAGCAGCGTAGAAGCGGCCAAGAACACCGGGGAGCTGTTTTTT. The encoded protein is CASSVEAAKNTGELFF.

This clone was detected ten times or more. The J gene is TRBJ2-2, the V gene TRBV5-4; D remains ambiguous. The CDR3 consists of 13 residues. Germline V gives CDR1 SGHNT, CDR2 YYREEE (reference sequence). V was trimmed by 2 bases and J by 2 bases, leaving 4 bases between them. CDR3 coding DNA: TGTGCCAGCAGCTTATTTAACACCGGGGAGCTGTTTTTT. Protein product: CASSLFNTGELFF. Based on the CDR3 plus reference TRBV5-4 and TRBJ2-2, the full variable domain is ETGVTQSPTHLIKTRGQQVTLRCSSQSGHNTVSWYQQALGQGPQFIFQYYREEENGRGNFPPRFSGLQFPNYSSELNVNALELDDSALYLCASSLFNTGELFFGEGSRLTVL.

The rearrangement links TRBV4-1 to TRBJ2-7, with 9 bases lining up with TRBD1. This CDR3 has 15 amino acids. V trimming: 4 bases; J trimming: 5 bases; junction bases outside the gene matches: 9. Germline CDR1 MGHRA, CDR2 YSYEKL. The CDR3, as DNA: TGCGCCAGCAGCCCCCAGGGGACAGGGAGTGACGAGCAGTACTTC. This translates into CASSPQGTGSDEQYF.

This clone was observed a few times. V and J are TRBV28 and TRBJ1-3; no clear D. Germline assignment: CDR1 MDHEN and CDR2 SYDVKM. The CDR3 loop spans 14 amino acids. The V and J ends lost 1 base and 3 bases respectively, with 7 bases between them. CDR3: CASSLSVFGNTIYF. The DNA of the CDR3 is TGTGCCAGCAGTTTATCGGTGTTTGGAAACACCATATATTTT.

This clone was seen a handful of times. The rearrangement links TRBV7-6 to TRBJ1-3; TRBD1 might be the D (5 bases). The CDR3 has 14 residues. Germline lookup yields CDR1 SGHVS and CDR2 FNYEAQ. V lost 4 bases and J 2 bases, leaving 9 bases between the germline ends. The CDR3 loop is CASSYLGPGNTIYF. The CDR3 coding sequence is TGTGCCAGCAGCTATTTGGGGCCTGGAAACACCATATATTTT.

This clone was found a few times. The rearrangement uses TRBV2 and TRBJ1-2; D is unclear. CDR1 and CDR2 (germline): SNHLY, FYNNEI. The CDR3 is 11 residues long. Trimming shortened V by 6 bases and J by 5 bases, and 7 bases separated the two germline ends. The DNA of the CDR3 is TGTGCCAGCAGGGCCGAGTATGGCTACACCTTC. Its protein product is CASRAEYGYTF.

This clone has a count of ten or more. The chain carries TRBV9 and TRBJ1-1; D is uncertain. The CDR3 is 17 residues long. CDR1 is SGDLS, CDR2 YYNGEE, per germline. V lost 0 bases and J lost 1, with 16 bases in between. The CDR3 spells CASSVVLGGDTNTEAFF. As DNA, the CDR3 is TGTGCCAGCAGCGTAGTATTAGGAGGAGACACGAACACTGAAGCTTTCTTT.

This clone was observed a handful of times. The genes are TRBV10-3 and TRBJ1-5; 9 bases fit TRBD1. The CDR3 length is 13 residues. V trimming: 7 bases; J trimming: 5 bases; junction bases outside the gene matches: 3. Germline CDR1 reads ENHRY; CDR2 reads SYGVKD. The CDR3: CAINRDRDQPQHF. The DNA for the CDR3 is TGTGCCATCAACCGGGACAGGGATCAGCCCCAGCATTTT.

This clone appeared a few times. The V gene is TRBV5-4, the J gene TRBJ2-2; 9 bases fit TRBD1. The CDR3 covers 14 residues. Germline assignment: CDR1 SGHNT and CDR2 YYREEE (reference sequence). J lost 4 bases, V lost 7 bases, and 5 bases had no gene match. DNA of the CDR3: TGTGCCAGCCGCCGGGACAGGGCCACCGGGGAGCTGTTTTTT. Translation: CASRRDRATGELFF.

This rearrangement joins TRBV7-3 to TRBJ2-1; no clear D gene. V shed 5 bases and J shed 10 bases, with 15 bases lying between them. The CDR3 is made up of 13 amino acids. Germline V gene sequence: CDR1 SGHTA, CDR2 FQGTGA. For the CDR3, the DNA is TGTGCCAGCAGCCAAGATACCAAACACGAGCAGTTCTTC. Translating gives CASSQDTKHEQFF.

V usage is TRBV4-3 and J usage is TRBJ1-2, with 7 bases lining up with TRBD1. This CDR3 is built from 18 residues. Per germline, CDR1 LGHNA and CDR2 YSLEER. V shed 0 bases, J shed 4 bases, and the junction held 14 bases outside the gene matches. The CDR3 DNA reads as TGCGCCAGCAGCCAAGAACGAACGGCTCTGGACAGGATCTATGGCTACACCTTC. Amino acid sequence: CASSQERTALDRIYGYTF.

As DNA, the CDR3 is TGTGCCAGCAGTCGCACACTATCTACGGCCAACTATGGCTACACCTTC. Protein product: CASSRTLSTANYGYTF. The rearrangement joins TRBV28 to TRBJ1-2; no clear D. V lost 5 bases and J lost 2, with 18 bases in between. This CDR3 comprises 16 residues. Germline values: CDR1 MDHEN, CDR2 SYDVKM.

A few counts support this clone. This chain connects TRBV2 to TRBJ1-5, with 7 positions matching TRBD1. Germline V CDR1 and CDR2: SNHLY, FYNNEI. Trimming at V came to 0 bases and at J to 4 bases, leaving 6 bases not matched to a gene. This CDR3 region has 16 residues. This CDR3 reads CASSEAGTEPNQPQHF. The CDR3 DNA sequence: TGTGCCAGCAGTGAAGCCGGGACAGAACCAAATCAGCCCCAGCATTTT.

The genes are TRBV2 and TRBJ2-2; D is unresolved. The V end lost 7 bases, the J end lost 2 bases, and 8 bases lay between the germline ends. The CDR3 sequence is 13 residues long. Germline V CDR1 and CDR2: SNHLY, FYNNEI. CDR3 nucleotides: TGTGCCAGCATGTTCGGTAACACCGGGGAGCTGTTTTTT. It codes for CASMFGNTGELFF.

This sequence joins TRBV5-1 and TRBJ2-6; D ambiguous. Germline V CDR1 and CDR2: SGHRS, YFSETQ. Trimming pared 4 bases from V and 1 base from J, leaving 9 bases between. CDR3 length: 15 amino acids. The CDR3 is CASSALKSGANVLTF. The DNA of the CDR3 is TGCGCCAGCAGCGCACTAAAATCTGGGGCCAACGTCCTGACTTTC.

The chain is built from TRBV29-1 and TRBJ2-5; 7 bases align to TRBD1. J lost 2 bases, V lost 6 bases, and 6 bases had no gene match. This CDR3 is built from 13 residues. The germline gives CDR1 SQVTM, CDR2 ANQGSEA. The CDR3: CSVGTALQETQYF. In DNA form, the CDR3 reads TGCAGCGTCGGGACAGCTCTTCAAGAGACCCAGTACTTC.

In this sample, this clone turned up a few times. The V call is TRBV20-1, the J call TRBJ2-7; 8 bases agree with TRBD1. V dropped 4 bases and J dropped 9; count of bases not matched to a gene: 5. Per the germline V gene, CDR1 is DFQATT and CDR2 is SNEGSKA (reference sequence). The CDR3 has 11 amino acids. CDR3 DNA sequence: TGCAGTGCTATGGGACAGGCGGCGCAGTACTTC. Protein product: CSAMGQAAQYF.

This clone occurred many times. The chain employs TRBV6-6 and TRBJ2-7; no clear D. Germline CDR1 and CDR2: MNHNY and SVGAGI (reference sequence). The CDR3 has 11 amino acids. V dropped 5 bases and J dropped 3 bases, with 5 bases sitting between them. CDR3 in amino acids: CASSALYEQYF. Written as DNA, the CDR3 is TGTGCCAGCAGTGCACTCTACGAGCAGTACTTC.

About this clone: One end of the junction fails to match germline, which may point to a read error. The chain combines TRBV7-9 with TRBJ2-1; 9 bases line up with TRBD2. This CDR3 has 14 amino acids. CDR1 and CDR2 (germline): SEHNR, FQNEAQ (reference sequence). Here the CDR3 reads CASSAGLAYDEQFF. DNA for the CDR3: TGTGCCAGCAGCGCGGGACTAGCCTACGATGAGCAGTTCTTC.

This clone was seen more than once but under ten times. The genes are TRBV29-1 and TRBJ2-3; D unclear. This CDR3 region has 13 residues. V was cut by 3 bases and J by 4 bases, with 11 bases left in between. Germline V gene lookup returns CDR1 SQVTM and CDR2 ANQGSEA. This CDR3 is CSVEAVAADTQYF. The CDR3, as DNA: TGCAGCGTTGAGGCAGTGGCTGCAGATACGCAGTATTTT.

The chain joins TRBV5-6 to TRBJ1-1; no definite D call. The CDR3 spans 14 residues. Germline CDR1 reads SGHDT; CDR2 reads YYEEEE. V shed 2 bases and J shed 0 bases, with 8 bases lying between them. CDR3 protein: CASSLRALNTEAFF. The CDR3 coding sequence is TGTGCCAGCAGCTTAAGGGCCTTGAACACTGAAGCTTTCTTT.

V is TRBV15 and J is TRBJ2-6; maybe TRBD1 (5 bases). Germline V gene lookup returns CDR1 LNHNV and CDR2 YYDKDF (reference sequence). V was pared by 0 bases and J by 1 base, with 13 bases between. The CDR3 is 18 amino acids. As DNA, the CDR3 is TGTGCCACCAGCAGAGATTTATACCAGGGTTCTGGGGCCAACGTCCTGACTTTC. Translated, it gives CATSRDLYQGSGANVLTF.

V and J are TRBV9 and TRBJ1-1, with no clear D. Deletions cut 1 base from V and 1 base from J, with 5 bases between. The CDR3 runs to 13 residues. Germline values: CDR1 SGDLS, CDR2 YYNGEE. The CDR3 here is CASSVFANTEAFF. Written as DNA, the CDR3 is TGTGCCAGCAGCGTATTTGCGAACACTGAAGCTTTCTTT. The full variable domain, in which reference TRBV9 and TRBJ1-1 provide the parts outside the CDR3, is DSGVTQTPKHLITATGQRVTLRCSPRSGDLSVYWYQQSLDQGLQFLIQYYNGEERAKGNILERFSAQQFPDLHSELNLSSLELGDSALYFCASSVFANTEAFFGQGTRLTVV.